This entry is about one T cell receptor beta chain. Its target is unknown. Trimming cost V 4 bases and J 6 bases, with 19 bases left between them. The CDR3 covers 15 residues. CDR1 is SGHDT, CDR2 YYEEEE, per germline. The data stem from a study of T-cell reconstitution after alpha-beta-depleted transplantation in children. Broader study findings: Several hundred graft clones that had expanded were reportedly the source of alpha-beta T cells about two months after transplant. It was newly produced T cells that mostly accounted for T-cell counts and diversity one year after transplant. The origin of high day-60 TCRbeta diversity in some patients lay in surviving recipient T cells and thymic progenitors.

Unique molecular identifiers were incorporated during preparation of the TCRbeta library. TCRdb ran MiXCR on the PCR reads and lists one entry per CDR3 protein. The sample records fewer than 85,000 distinct CDR3 sequences, 13% to 15% being singletons. The source material was PBMCs, mostly from graft donor cells, sampled 180 days after TCRalphabeta/CD19-depleted stem cell transplant. The TCR originated in a male patient between 2 and 15 years old who had a stem cell transplant for acute lymphoblastic leukemia, so the T cells may come from the graft donor. V and J are TRBV5-6 and TRBJ1-2; D remains unclear. This CDR3 reads CASSPGLLSIHGYTF. CDR3 in DNA: TGTGCCAGCAGCCCCGGGCTCCTGTCCATCCATGGCTACACCTTC.